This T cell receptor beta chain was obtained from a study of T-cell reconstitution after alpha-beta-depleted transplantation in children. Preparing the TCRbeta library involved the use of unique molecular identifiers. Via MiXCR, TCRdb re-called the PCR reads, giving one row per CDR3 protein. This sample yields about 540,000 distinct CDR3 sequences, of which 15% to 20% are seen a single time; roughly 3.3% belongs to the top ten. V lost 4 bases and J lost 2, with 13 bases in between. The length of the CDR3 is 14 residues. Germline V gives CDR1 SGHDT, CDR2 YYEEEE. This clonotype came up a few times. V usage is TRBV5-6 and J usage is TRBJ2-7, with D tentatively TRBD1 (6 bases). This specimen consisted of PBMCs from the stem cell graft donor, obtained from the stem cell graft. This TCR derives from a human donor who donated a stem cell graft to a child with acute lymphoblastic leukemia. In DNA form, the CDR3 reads TGTGCCAGCAGCGATTTACAGGGAACCTACGAGCAGTACTTC. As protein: CASSDLQGTYEQYF.